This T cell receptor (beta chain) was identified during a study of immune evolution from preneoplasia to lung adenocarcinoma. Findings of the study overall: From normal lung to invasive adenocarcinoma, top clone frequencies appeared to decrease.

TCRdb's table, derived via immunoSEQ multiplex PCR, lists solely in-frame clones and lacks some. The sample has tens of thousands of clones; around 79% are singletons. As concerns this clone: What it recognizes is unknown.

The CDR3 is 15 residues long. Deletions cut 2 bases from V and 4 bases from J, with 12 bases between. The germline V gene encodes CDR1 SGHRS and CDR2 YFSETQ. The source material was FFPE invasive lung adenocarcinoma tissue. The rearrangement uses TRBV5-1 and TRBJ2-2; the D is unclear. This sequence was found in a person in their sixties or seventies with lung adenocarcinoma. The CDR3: CASSFLGFGTGELFF. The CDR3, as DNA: TGCGCCAGCAGCTTTCTCGGCTTTGGCACCGGGGAGCTGTTTTTT.